These 25 T cell receptor beta chains were all obtained from the same sample, sequenced in a study of monozygotic twins with inflammatory bowel disease. Each CDR3 protein gets one entry in TCRdb, which reprocessed the 5' RACE reads and gives no DNA. This listing includes about 450,000 distinct CDR3 sequences. The sequencing sample was made of blood. The origin of the receptors is a human donor with ulcerative colitis or Crohn's disease, or a healthy co-twin of an affected twin (not recorded which).

The V gene is TRBV20-1, the J gene TRBJ2-3; without DNA, the TCRdb call of TRBD2 cannot be checked. This CDR3 is built from 15 residues. Germline CDR1 DFQATT, CDR2 SNEGSKA (reference sequence). Here the CDR3 reads CSATGRSRESDTQYF.

CDR3 sequence: CASSLVSTDTQYF. The V gene is TRBV7-9, the J gene TRBJ2-3. From germline, CDR1 is SEHNR and CDR2 FQNEAQ (reference sequence). The CDR3 consists of 13 residues.

The CDR3 sequence is CATSRAPPGGTDTQYF. This chain joins TRBV15 and TRBJ2-3; TCRdb calls TRBD2, which cannot be checked without DNA. The CDR3 totals 16 residues. Germline lookup yields CDR1 LNHNV and CDR2 YYDKDF (reference sequence).

The V call is TRBV20-1, the J call TRBJ1-1; the D gene TCRdb calls, TRBD1, cannot be checked with no DNA. This CDR3 comprises 18 residues. The germline gives CDR1 DFQATT, CDR2 SNEGSKA (reference sequence). CDR3 sequence reads: CSARGGGRQGSPNTEAFF.

The chain couples TRBV4-1 to TRBJ1-2. The length of the CDR3 is 11 residues. Germline-derived CDR1 and CDR2 are MGHRA and YSYEKL. CDR3 sequence reads: CASSQAAAATF.

This sequence joins TRBV20-1 and TRBJ1-5; the TCRdb D gene call, TRBD1, has no DNA to confirm it. Germline V gives CDR1 DFQATT, CDR2 SNEGSKA (reference sequence). The CDR3 has 14 residues. The CDR3 loop is CSAPGSHSNQPQHF.

The CDR3 here is CASSLGAAFGPQHF. The chain employs TRBV12-3 or TRBV12-4 and TRBJ1-5. The CDR3 totals 14 residues.

The chain couples TRBV5-1 to TRBJ1-4. The germline V gene has CDR1 SGHRS and CDR2 YFSETQ. The CDR3 has 15 amino acids. CDR3 region: CASSLEFATNEKLFF.

The genes are TRBV3-1 and TRBJ2-3; TCRdb's assignment of TRBD2 cannot be checked, as there is no DNA. The CDR3 is 13 amino acids. Germline-derived CDR1 and CDR2 are LGHDT and YNNKEL (reference sequence). CDR3 region: CASTIAGMDTQYF.

The chain is built from TRBV6-1 and TRBJ2-3; TCRdb lists TRBD1, though no DNA is available to test this call. The CDR3 runs 15 residues. Germline lookup yields CDR1 MNHNS and CDR2 SASEGT. The CDR3: CASSVQGGGTDTQYF.

The chain links TRBV7-2 to TRBJ1-3; TCRdb indicates TRBD1, and absent DNA this call remains unverified. The CDR3 loop spans 18 amino acids. CDR1 is SGHTA and CDR2 is FQGNSA in the germline V gene. The CDR3: CASSLGPARGGGGNTIYF.

V gene TRBV5-1 combines with J gene TRBJ1-1. The germline gives CDR1 SGHRS, CDR2 YFSETQ. The CDR3 is 15 residues long. The CDR3 loop reads CASSLEGAMNTEAFF.

The chain is built from TRBV5-6 and TRBJ1-1; TCRdb calls TRBD1, which cannot be checked without DNA. This CDR3 spans 13 amino acids. The germline V gene encodes CDR1 SGHDT and CDR2 YYEEEE. CDR3 sequence: CASSQQGSTEAFF.

This chain links TRBV20-1 with TRBJ2-3; lacking DNA, the TRBD2 call made by TCRdb goes unchecked. The germline CDR1 and CDR2 sequences are DFQATT and SNEGSKA (reference sequence). CDR3 length: 15 residues. The CDR3 loop reads CSAAWRERSTDTQYF.

This chain links TRBV12-3 or TRBV12-4 with TRBJ2-1; absent DNA, TCRdb's TRBD2 call cannot be checked. The CDR3 consists of 14 residues. CDR3 sequence: CASSLGGGADEQFF.

The J gene is TRBJ2-6, the V gene TRBV4-3; with no DNA, the TCRdb D assignment of TRBD2 cannot be verified. The CDR3 consists of 20 residues. The V gene's germline CDR1 is LGHNA and CDR2 YSLEER. CDR3 protein: CASSQEVILAYVFGANVLTF.

The rearrangement joins TRBV5-4 to TRBJ2-3. The CDR3 is 15 amino acids. The germline CDR1 and CDR2 sequences are SGHNT and YYREEE (reference sequence). CDR3 amino acids: CASSFRSPSTDTQYF. The full variable domain, in which reference TRBV5-4 and TRBJ2-3 provide the parts outside the CDR3, is ETGVTQSPTHLIKTRGQQVTLRCSSQSGHNTVSWYQQALGQGPQFIFQYYREEENGRGNFPPRFSGLQFPNYSSELNVNALELDDSALYLCASSFRSPSTDTQYFGPGTRLTVL.

The CDR3 is CATSDLGEAEQFF. This chain uses TRBV24-1 with TRBJ2-1; with no DNA, the TCRdb D assignment of TRBD2 cannot be verified. The CDR3 is 13 residues long. The germline CDR1 and CDR2 sequences are KGHDR and SFDVKD.

The chain recombines TRBV3-1 with TRBJ1-2. This CDR3 has 15 amino acids. Germline values: CDR1 LGHDT, CDR2 YNNKEL (reference sequence). CDR3: CASSQTQGREGGYTF.

The chain is built from TRBV21-1 and TRBJ2-7; TCRdb lists TRBD1, though no DNA is available to test this call. TRBV21-1 is a recognized pseudogene. This CDR3 comprises 14 residues. CDR3: CASSKGGRTYEQYF.

The gene calls are TRBV11-2 and TRBJ2-6; without DNA, the TCRdb call of TRBD1 cannot be checked. The CDR3 is 18 residues long. The V gene's germline CDR1 is SGHAT and CDR2 FQNNGV. This CDR3 is CASSRIGQGGTGANVLTF.

The genes are TRBV27 and TRBJ1-1. The CDR3 extends over 13 amino acids. The germline V gene encodes CDR1 MNHEY and CDR2 SMNVEV (reference sequence). The CDR3 loop reads CASSFEMNTEAFF.

The gene calls are TRBV7-3 and TRBJ2-3; there is no DNA to check the TCRdb D call of TRBD1. The CDR3 totals 15 residues. The V gene's germline CDR1 is SGHTA and CDR2 FQGTGA. The CDR3 reads CASSPPGAGGDTQYF.

The chain couples TRBV30 to TRBJ1-1; checking the TCRdb D call of TRBD1 is not possible without DNA. This CDR3 spans 14 amino acids. Germline loops: CDR1 GTSNPN, CDR2 SVGIG (reference sequence). CDR3: CAWDGTGVDTEAFF.

V gene TRBV6-5 combines with J gene TRBJ1-2; TCRdb outputs TRBD1, but without DNA this stays unchecked. The CDR3 spans 12 residues. CDR1 MNHEY and CDR2 SVGAGI come from the germline V gene. CDR3 sequence: CASSETGKGYTF.